These 19 T cell receptor beta chains were all obtained from the same sample, sequenced in a study of blood T cell repertoires in COVID-19. Method: immunoSEQ multiplex PCR; TCRdb's copy keeps in-frame clones and lacks some. The sample has hundreds of thousands of clones; roughly 92% are singletons. Sequencing was done on a sample of peripheral blood. The receptors here all came from a man aged 55 to 69 with COVID-19, enrolled during active disease.

Concerning this clone itself: Different DNA sequences within this sample yield the same CDR3. The gene calls are TRBV12-3 or TRBV12-4 and TRBJ1-2, with D tentatively TRBD1 (6 bases). The ends were cut back, 3 bases at V and 2 bases at J, with 7 bases in the middle. The CDR3 covers 13 residues. This CDR3 reads CASSLDSNYGYTF. The CDR3 DNA follows: TGTGCCAGCAGTTTGGACAGCAACTATGGCTACACCTTC.

This CDR3 reads CASSSLRGEAFF. CDR3 bases: TGTGCCAGCAGTTCCCTTCGAGGGGAAGCTTTCTTT. The J gene is TRBJ1-1, the V gene TRBV6-6, with D uncertain. Germline V gives CDR1 MNHNY, CDR2 SVGAGI (reference sequence). Trimming left V 4 bases short and J 8 bases short, with 11 bases between. The CDR3 is 12 residues long.

V is TRBV4-1 and J is TRBJ2-7; no definite D call. The germline V gene has CDR1 MGHRA and CDR2 YSYEKL. The V end lost 1 base, the J end lost 3 bases, and 13 bases lay between the germline ends. There are 15 residues in the CDR3. CDR3 region: CASSQGKETFYEQYF. DNA for the CDR3: TGCGCCAGCAGCCAAGGGAAGGAGACTTTCTACGAGCAGTACTTC.

This sequence joins TRBV24-1 and TRBJ2-7; D is perhaps TRBD2 (5 bases). The CDR3 runs 13 residues. Germline V lookup: CDR1 KGHDR, CDR2 SFDVKD. V was trimmed by 7 bases and J by 0 bases, leaving 9 bases between them. In DNA, the CDR3 is TGTGCCACCAGCGACGGGGACTCCTACGAGCAGTACTTC. Translated: CATSDGDSYEQYF.

The chain links TRBV5-1 to TRBJ1-5; no definite D call. Trimming stripped 4 bases from V and 0 bases from J, with 14 bases between. The germline V gene has CDR1 SGHRS and CDR2 YFSETQ. This CDR3 has 16 residues. For the CDR3, the DNA is TGCGCCAGCAGCCTACGCGGCTGTTATAGCAATCAGCCCCAGCATTTT. This sequence encodes CASSLRGCYSNQPQHF.

This clone was detected once. The genes are TRBV2 and TRBJ1-4, with D possibly matching TRBD1 (6 bases). The CDR3 sequence is 16 residues long. From germline, CDR1 is SNHLY and CDR2 FYNNEI. V lost 4 bases to trimming and J lost 0 bases, with 12 bases between them. The CDR3 DNA reads as TGTGCCAGCAGTGGGGGGCAGGGGTCAACTAATGAAAAACTGTTTTTT. It encodes CASSGGQGSTNEKLFF.

The rearrangement joins TRBV2 to TRBJ1-5; TRBD1 agrees at 7 bases. In germline, CDR1 is SNHLY, CDR2 FYNNEI. With V trimmed by 0 bases and J by 6 bases, 5 bases remained unmatched. The CDR3 totals 15 residues. The CDR3 region has the DNA TGTGCCAGCAGTGAAGCAGGGGGCGCGGGTCAGCCCCAGCATTTT. It encodes CASSEAGGAGQPQHF.

This chain uses TRBV28 with TRBJ2-3; D possibly corresponds to TRBD1 (5 bases). This CDR3 is built from 16 residues. CDR1 is MDHEN and CDR2 is SYDVKM in the germline V gene. Trimming took 6 bases from V and 3 from J, leaving 19 bases between them. The CDR3 loop is CASRGPSRGRTDTQYF. CDR3 in DNA: TGTGCCAGCAGGGGGCCCTCAAGAGGCAGGACAGATACGCAGTATTTT. Together with reference TRBV28 and TRBJ2-3, the CDR3 gives the full variable domain: DVKVTQSSRYLVKRTGEKVFLECVQDMDHENMFWYRQDPGLGLRLIYFSYDVKMKEKGDIPEGYSVSREKKERFSLILESASTNQTSMYLCASRGPSRGRTDTQYFGPGTRLTVL.

The rearrangement joins TRBV11-2 to TRBJ1-3; 8 bases fit TRBD1. The CDR3 sequence is 13 residues long. Germline-derived CDR1 and CDR2 are SGHAT and FQNNGV. Trimming at V came to 4 bases and at J to 7 bases, leaving 3 bases not matched to a gene. DNA for the CDR3: TGTGCCAGCAGCTCTGGACAGGGCAACACCATATATTTT. This encodes CASSSGQGNTIYF.

The chain combines TRBV5-1 with TRBJ2-6, with D possibly matching TRBD1 (6 bases). V was shortened by 0 bases and J by 0 bases, with 10 bases between the two germline ends. Germline assignment: CDR1 SGHRS and CDR2 YFSETQ. The CDR3 length is 17 residues. The CDR3 coding sequence is TGCGCCAGCAGCTTGGGGACAGTAGCCTCTGGGGCCAACGTCCTGACTTTC. Translated: CASSLGTVASGANVLTF.

The rearrangement links TRBV19 to TRBJ2-2; 7 bases map to TRBD1. The ends lost 9 bases at V and 2 bases at J; junction bases unmatched: 15. Germline V gene data show CDR1 as LNHDA and CDR2 as SQIVND (reference sequence). The CDR3 loop spans 17 amino acids. CDR3 DNA sequence: TGTGCCAGCCGCATTAGGGCAGGGGGAACCAACACCGGGGAGCTGTTTTTT. Translation gives CASRIRAGGTNTGELFF.

The chain has TRBV10-2 and TRBJ2-1, with 7 bases identical to TRBD1. The V and J ends lost 9 bases and 6 bases, in that order; junction bases with no gene match: 11. This CDR3 has 14 residues. Germline CDR1 is WSHSY and CDR2 is SAAADI. CDR3 residues: CASCTGAEGNEQFF. CDR3 DNA: TGCGCCAGTTGCACAGGGGCCGAGGGCAATGAGCAGTTCTTC.

The chain employs TRBV28 and TRBJ1-5; TRBD1 aligns across 9 bases. The CDR3 has 19 residues. The junction had 17 bases not matched to a gene; V was cut back by 6 bases and J by 2 bases. Per the germline V gene, CDR1 is MDHEN and CDR2 is SYDVKM. CDR3 nucleotides: TGTGCCAGCAGGGGGGGGACAGGGACGAGTTTAGGTGGCAATCAGCCCCAGCATTTT. Its translation: CASRGGTGTSLGGNQPQHF. Filled out from reference TRBV28 and TRBJ1-5, the complete variable domain reads DVKVTQSSRYLVKRTGEKVFLECVQDMDHENMFWYRQDPGLGLRLIYFSYDVKMKEKGDIPEGYSVSREKKERFSLILESASTNQTSMYLCASRGGTGTSLGGNQPQHFGDGTRLSIL.

The chain employs TRBV5-4 and TRBJ2-7, with 8 bases identical to TRBD2. This CDR3 contains 14 residues. Per the germline V gene, CDR1 is SGHNT and CDR2 is YYREEE (reference sequence). V was pared by 5 bases and J by 5 bases, with 9 bases of the junction left unmatched. In DNA, the CDR3 is TGTGCCAGCAGTCGAGATAGCGGGGCCCACGAGCAGTACTTC. Translated, it gives CASSRDSGAHEQYF.

This sequence joins TRBV19 and TRBJ2-3; tentatively, D is TRBD1 (5 bases). Germline CDR1 and CDR2: LNHDA and SQIVND (reference sequence). This CDR3 region has 16 residues. The germline V and J ends were trimmed by 3 bases and 3 bases, with 16 bases remaining between them. CDR3 nucleotide sequence: TGTGCCAGTAGTATTTCGTCGACAGTTACTACAGATACGCAGTATTTT. Translated, it gives CASSISSTVTTDTQYF.

The chain joins TRBV2 to TRBJ2-5, with no clear D. V lost 4 bases and J 5 bases, leaving 11 bases between the germline ends. This CDR3 region has 13 residues. Germline-derived CDR1 and CDR2 are SNHLY and FYNNEI. The CDR3 loop reads CASSVLREETQYF. In DNA, the CDR3 is TGTGCCAGCAGTGTCCTGCGTGAGGAGACCCAGTACTTC.

This chain uses TRBV14 with TRBJ1-6, with D perhaps matching TRBD1 (5 bases). Germline CDR1 SGHDN, CDR2 FVKESK. V gave up 3 bases and J gave up 5 bases, with 5 bases separating them. This CDR3 spans 13 amino acids. The CDR3 is CASSQGHNSPLHF. The CDR3, as DNA: TGTGCCAGCAGCCAGGGGCATAATTCACCCCTCCACTTT.

The chain is built from TRBV30 and TRBJ1-5; D is unclear. The CDR3 loop spans 14 amino acids. Trimming cost V 1 base and J 9 bases, with 16 bases left between them. CDR1 and CDR2 (germline): GTSNPN, SVGIG (reference sequence). For the CDR3, the DNA is TGTGCCTGGAGTGGCGGCGTAAGAGATGGGCCCCAGCATTTT. Translation gives CAWSGGVRDGPQHF.

Turning to this clone: The identical CDR3 is also encoded by other nucleotide sequences in the sample. The rearrangement uses TRBV3-1 (or the pseudogene TRBV3-2) and TRBJ2-1, with 7 nucleotides matching TRBD2. This CDR3 region has 15 residues. Trimming removed 5 bases from V and 2 bases from J; junction bases left unmatched: 6. Germline CDR1 and CDR2: LGHDT and YNNKEL (reference sequence). CDR3 sequence: CASSLSGGTYNEQFF. DNA of the CDR3: TGTGCCAGCAGCTTGTCGGGGGGTACCTACAATGAGCAGTTCTTC.